These 5 T cell receptor beta chains were all obtained from the same sample, sequenced in a study of cytomegalovirus exposure and HLA in healthy donors. 13 Jbeta primers and 60 Vbeta primers were used for the PCR. Sequencing used immunoSEQ multiplex PCR; TCRdb keeps in-frame clones, though not all of them. The sample shows around 55,000 clones, over 55% of them seen only once. The sequencing sample was made of PBMCs. The receptor set was obtained from a man in his forties or fifties in good health and CMV-seropositive.

The gene calls are TRBV6-4 and TRBJ1-4; 7 nucleotides line up with TRBD1. CDR3 size: 14 residues. Unmatched junction bases numbered 4, after V lost 3 bases and J lost 6 bases. Per germline, CDR1 MRHNA and CDR2 SNTAGT. The CDR3 nucleotides are TGTGCCAGCAGTGAGACAGGGTGGGATGAAAAACTGTTTTTT. Translating gives CASSETGWDEKLFF.

The chain recombines TRBV27 with TRBJ2-2; weak D call: TRBD1 (6 bases). Germline V gene data show CDR1 as MNHEY and CDR2 as SMNVEV (reference sequence). This CDR3 is built from 14 residues. The V gene lost 6 bases and the J gene lost 1 base, with 9 bases spanning the gap. The DNA of the CDR3 is TGTGCCAGCAGGCCGGGACAGAACACCGGGGAGCTGTTTTTT. Residues: CASRPGQNTGELFF.

The J gene is TRBJ2-3, the V gene TRBV7-3; maybe TRBD1 (5 bases). Germline-derived CDR1 and CDR2 are SGHTA and FQGTGA. There are 13 residues in the CDR3. The V and J ends lost 5 bases and 6 bases respectively, with 12 bases between them. This CDR3 is CASSQTGGDTQYF. CDR3 coding DNA: TGTGCCAGCAGCCAAACAGGCGGCGATACGCAGTATTTT.

This rearrangement joins TRBV9 to TRBJ2-5, with 9 bases matching TRBD2. The ends lost 0 bases at V and 1 base at J; junction bases unmatched: 4. This CDR3 region has 16 residues. Germline CDR1 reads SGDLS; CDR2 reads YYNGEE. Here the CDR3 DNA reads TGTGCCAGCAGCGTAGTCCTAGCGGGGTTCCAAGAGACCCAGTACTTC. The encoded protein is CASSVVLAGFQETQYF.

The chain employs TRBV15 and TRBJ2-1, with 10 bases identical to TRBD2. J gave up 0 bases and V 2 bases, and 7 bases lay outside the gene matches. The CDR3 has 18 amino acids. Germline CDR1 reads LNHNV; CDR2 reads YYDKDF (reference sequence). DNA for the CDR3: TGTGCCACCAGCAGACCCCGGACTAGCGGTGGCTCCTACAATGAGCAGTTCTTC. It specifies CATSRPRTSGGSYNEQFF.